The 27 T cell receptor beta chains listed next were all sequenced from one sample in a study of blood T cell repertoires in COVID-19. Libraries were prepared by immunoSEQ multiplex PCR; TCRdb keeps only in-frame clonotypes and omits some of them. The sample shows some 140,000 clones, approximately 83% of them seen only once. The sequencing sample was made of peripheral blood. These TCRs come from a woman between 55 and 75 years old with COVID-19, enrolled during active disease.

This chain joins TRBV6-6 and TRBJ1-5; D gene uncertain. This CDR3 spans 14 amino acids. From germline, CDR1 is MNHNY and CDR2 SVGAGI (reference sequence). Trimming took off 6 bases at V and 6 bases at J, with 15 bases between the two ends. The CDR3 region has the DNA TGTGCCAGCAGCGGTCTGTCGGTTTCTCAGCCCCAGCATTTT. Its protein product is CASSGLSVSQPQHF.

This clone was counted a single time. This chain joins TRBV2 and TRBJ1-1, with TRBD1 identical over 7 bases. Germline V gives CDR1 SNHLY, CDR2 FYNNEI. Trimming took 0 bases from V and 0 from J; bases not matched to a gene: 10. The CDR3 extends over 18 amino acids. The CDR3 sequence is CASSEALQWGQMNTEAFF. The CDR3, as DNA: TGTGCCAGCAGTGAAGCGCTTCAGTGGGGACAGATGAACACTGAAGCTTTCTTT.

This clone was seen only once. The chain is built from TRBV6-5 and TRBJ1-1; 7 bases line up with TRBD1. Germline CDR1 is MNHEY and CDR2 is SVGAGI. V lost 4 bases, J lost 5 bases, and 4 bases stayed unmatched. CDR3 size: 13 residues. CDR3 amino acids: CASSFDRETEAFF. The CDR3 DNA is TGTGCCAGCAGTTTTGACAGGGAGACTGAAGCTTTCTTT.

The chain employs TRBV7-8 and TRBJ1-5; D uncertain. Trimming stripped 1 base from V and 0 bases from J, with 7 bases between. CDR3 length: 15 residues. CDR1 is SGHVS, CDR2 FQNEAQ, per germline. CDR3 amino acids: CASSLELYSNQPQHF. In DNA, the CDR3 is TGTGCCAGCAGCTTAGAATTATATAGCAATCAGCCCCAGCATTTT.

The J gene is TRBJ1-3, the V gene TRBV6-2 or TRBV6-3, with no clear D. Germline V gives CDR1 MNHEY, CDR2 SVGEGT. The CDR3 has 14 amino acids. V lost 6 bases and J 8 bases, leaving 17 bases between the germline ends. This CDR3 reads CASSLGIRGDTIYF. In nucleotides, the CDR3 is TGTGCCAGCAGCCTCGGGATTCGGGGTGACACCATATATTTT.

The rearrangement joins TRBV11-3 to TRBJ2-7; TRBD1 matches 10 bases. Germline-derived CDR1 and CDR2 are SGHNT and YENEEA. CDR3 size: 14 residues. The V gene end was trimmed by 5 bases and the J gene end by 7 bases; junction bases not matched to a gene: 8. The CDR3 reads CASSPTTGGGEQYF. In DNA form, the CDR3 reads TGTGCCAGCAGCCCTACGACAGGGGGCGGTGAGCAGTACTTC.

The chain carries TRBV24-1 and TRBJ1-2; 7 bases line up with TRBD1. The germline V gene has CDR1 KGHDR and CDR2 SFDVKD. The CDR3 sequence is 15 residues long. The trim removed 3 bases at V and 4 bases at J, leaving 7 bases unmatched. The CDR3 here is CATSDPLTGTYGYTF. CDR3 DNA sequence: TGTGCCACCAGTGATCCGCTGACAGGGACCTATGGCTACACCTTC.

V usage is TRBV5-6 and J usage is TRBJ1-2; no reliable D call. The V gene lost 0 bases and the J gene lost 0 bases, with 9 bases spanning the gap. This CDR3 region has 15 residues. Germline lookup yields CDR1 SGHDT and CDR2 YYEEEE. CDR3: CASSLVGSANYGYTF. The CDR3 DNA reads as TGTGCCAGCAGCTTGGTTGGCAGCGCTAACTATGGCTACACCTTC.

The chain joins TRBV5-5 to TRBJ2-2; a possible D gene is TRBD2 (5 bases). V dropped 5 bases and J dropped 2 bases, with 13 bases sitting between them. Looked up from germline, CDR1 is SGHKS and CDR2 is YYEKEE (reference sequence). The CDR3 is made up of 15 amino acids. Written as DNA, the CDR3 is TGTGCCAGCAGTTCGCTCGGGGAAAACACCGGGGAGCTGTTTTTT. Its protein product is CASSSLGENTGELFF. The full variable domain, rest sourced from reference TRBV5-5 and TRBJ2-2, is DAGVTQSPTHLIKTRGQQVTLRCSPISGHKSVSWYQQVLGQGPQFIFQYYEKEERGRGNFPDRFSARQFPNYSSELNVNALLLGDSALYLCASSSLGENTGELFFGEGSRLTVL.

This chain connects TRBV5-1 to TRBJ1-1; D call uncertain. Germline lookup yields CDR1 SGHRS and CDR2 YFSETQ. This CDR3 has 13 residues. With 0 bases removed from V and 3 bases from J, the gap between germline ends came to 6 bases. The CDR3 DNA reads TGCGCCAGCAGCTTGGAGGCGGACACTGAAGCTTTCTTT. Translating gives CASSLEADTEAFF.

The chain links TRBV5-4 to TRBJ2-1, with TRBD1 matching over 7 bases. Germline V gives CDR1 SGHNT, CDR2 YYREEE (reference sequence). CDR3 length: 17 residues. With V trimmed by 4 bases and J by 4 bases, 14 bases remained unmatched. The CDR3 spells CASSLGPDRVQYNEQFF. The CDR3 DNA reads TGTGCCAGCAGCCTGGGCCCCGACAGGGTTCAATACAATGAGCAGTTCTTC.

This clone occurred a few times. The chain couples TRBV19 to TRBJ1-1; D is undetermined. Trimming left V 3 bases short and J 10 bases short, with 9 bases between. Germline CDR1 is LNHDA and CDR2 is SQIVND (reference sequence). The CDR3 is 11 residues long. The DNA for the CDR3 is TGTGCCAGTAGTATTGGGCAGGCAGCTTTCTTT. Translating gives CASSIGQAAFF.

In DNA, the CDR3 is TGTGCCAGCAGCCGGACAGGGCTAACTTCTGGAAACACCATATATTTT. Translating gives CASSRTGLTSGNTIYF. This chain connects TRBV27 to TRBJ1-3, with 8 positions matching TRBD1. Germline V gene lookup returns CDR1 MNHEY and CDR2 SMNVEV (reference sequence). This CDR3 spans 16 amino acids. The junction had 8 bases not matched to a gene; V was cut back by 6 bases and J by 1 base.

The chain is built from TRBV7-8 and TRBJ2-3; a weak D match, TRBD1 (6 bases). Germline CDR1 SGHVS, CDR2 FQNEAQ. V gave up 3 bases and J gave up 4 bases, with 11 bases separating them. CDR3 length: 14 amino acids. CDR3 sequence reads: CASSFYRVPDTQYF. The CDR3 nucleotides are TGTGCCAGCAGCTTCTACAGGGTCCCAGATACGCAGTATTTT.

This clone was counted a few times. This chain connects TRBV6-4 to TRBJ1-2, with D possibly matching TRBD1 (5 bases). Trimming pared 0 bases from V and 2 bases from J, leaving 7 bases between. CDR3 length equals 14 residues. Germline-derived CDR1 and CDR2 are MRHNA and SNTAGT. The CDR3 here is CASSDSNRNYGYTF. CDR3 in DNA: TGTGCCAGCAGTGACTCGAACAGGAACTATGGCTACACCTTC.

In its sample, this clone was seen once. The chain uses TRBV24-1 and TRBJ2-1; 8 nucleotides match TRBD1. The V segment lost 3 bases and the J segment 10 bases; nucleotides outside the gene matches: 4. The germline V gene has CDR1 KGHDR and CDR2 SFDVKD. This CDR3 comprises 13 residues. CDR3 in amino acids: CATSDRTGYEQFF. CDR3 nucleotide sequence: TGTGCCACCAGTGATCGGACAGGGTACGAGCAGTTCTTC.

The CDR3 sequence is CASSLTNRDNGAFF. The CDR3 DNA reads as TGTGCCAGCAGCTTAACTAACAGGGACAACGGCGCTTTCTTT. J is TRBJ1-1 and V is TRBV7-3, with a weak D call TRBD1 (6 bases). V lost 0 bases and J 11 bases, leaving 16 bases between the germline ends. Germline V gene lookup returns CDR1 SGHTA and CDR2 FQGTGA. This CDR3 spans 14 amino acids.

The rearrangement uses TRBV10-3 and TRBJ1-5; TRBD1 matches at 11 bases. Germline-derived CDR1 and CDR2 are ENHRY and SYGVKD. V gave up 0 bases and J gave up 2 bases; unmatched junction bases: 9. The CDR3 contains 19 residues. CDR3 nucleotides: TGTGCCATCAGTGAGTCCGGTGCCGGGACAGGGGGTGGCAATCAGCCCCAGCATTTT. It codes for CAISESGAGTGGGNQPQHF.

The chain combines TRBV9 with TRBJ2-3, with D perhaps TRBD1 (5 bases). The CDR3 extends over 17 amino acids. Germline values: CDR1 SGDLS, CDR2 YYNGEE. The V and J ends lost 0 bases and 0 bases respectively, with 14 bases between them. The CDR3 DNA reads TGTGCCAGCAGCGTAGGTGGGGCGTCTGCTAGCACAGATACGCAGTATTTT. It translates to CASSVGGASASTDTQYF.

This chain joins TRBV24-1 and TRBJ1-5; the D is unclear. This CDR3 comprises 12 residues. Per the germline V gene, CDR1 is KGHDR and CDR2 is SFDVKD. The V gene lost 0 bases and the J gene lost 12 bases, with 8 bases spanning the gap. CDR3: CATSDLTDFQHF. Written as DNA, the CDR3 is TGTGCCACCAGTGATTTGACGGACTTCCAGCATTTT.

To note about this clone: Compared with germline, one end of the junction differs, possibly owing to a read error. Written as DNA, the CDR3 is TGTGCCAGCACTGGCCGGCCGGAGGGCAAAGAGGTCTTT. Protein product: CASTGRPEGKEVF. The V call is TRBV6-5, the J call TRBJ1-1; D is uncertain. This CDR3 is 13 amino acids long. Germline-derived CDR1 and CDR2 are MNHEY and SVGAGI.

This chain joins TRBV29-1 and TRBJ2-3; the match to TRBD2 covers 8 bases. The CDR3 sequence is 15 residues long. The junction had 9 bases not matched to a gene; V was cut back by 4 bases and J by 3 bases. Germline assignment: CDR1 SQVTM and CDR2 ANQGSEA. CDR3 sequence: CSVVRPAGGTDTQYF. In DNA, the CDR3 is TGCAGCGTTGTCCGTCCGGCGGGGGGAACAGATACGCAGTATTTT.

The rearrangement joins TRBV7-9 to TRBJ1-1, with unresolved D. Trimming removed 1 base at V and 1 base at J, with 10 bases between. This CDR3 contains 15 residues. The germline CDR1 and CDR2 sequences are SEHNR and FQNEAQ (reference sequence). The CDR3 here is CASSLEATRNTEAFF. In nucleotides, the CDR3 is TGTGCCAGCAGCTTAGAAGCAACCCGGAACACTGAAGCTTTCTTT.

The genes are TRBV28 and TRBJ1-5, with D uncertain. This CDR3 has 14 residues. Germline V gene sequence: CDR1 MDHEN, CDR2 SYDVKM. Trimming stripped 5 bases from V and 5 bases from J, with 13 bases between. CDR3 region: CASSLPDGDQPQHF. In nucleotides, the CDR3 is TGTGCCAGCAGTCTCCCCGACGGGGATCAGCCCCAGCATTTT.

This sequence joins TRBV7-9 and TRBJ2-3, with a weak D call TRBD2 (5 bases). The V and J ends lost 5 bases and 3 bases respectively, with 15 bases between them. CDR1 and CDR2 (germline): SEHNR, FQNEAQ (reference sequence). The CDR3 consists of 15 residues. For the CDR3, the DNA is TGTGCCAGCAGCCCTAGGAGGACCGGGACAGATACGCAGTATTTT. This codes for CASSPRRTGTDTQYF.

The chain employs TRBV19 and TRBJ2-7, with 12 positions matching TRBD2. With V trimmed by 7 bases and J by 6 bases, 7 bases remained unmatched. This CDR3 spans 14 amino acids. Germline V CDR1 and CDR2: LNHDA, SQIVND (reference sequence). CDR3 amino acids: CASTPTSGRSEQYF. The CDR3 DNA is TGTGCCAGTACCCCGACTAGCGGGAGATCCGAGCAGTACTTC.

The V and J genes are TRBV29-1 and TRBJ2-5; 11 nucleotides line up with TRBD1. The V segment lost 7 bases and the J segment 7 bases; nucleotides outside the gene matches: 5. CDR3 length: 12 amino acids. The germline CDR1 and CDR2 sequences are SQVTM and ANQGSEA. CDR3 sequence (DNA): TGCAGCGCCGGGACAGGGGGGGGGACCCAGTACTTC. Encoded protein: CSAGTGGGTQYF.